Each of the 5 T cell receptor beta chains below was sequenced from the same sample in a study of cytomegalovirus exposure and HLA in healthy donors (dated by TCRdb to 2016 to 2017). Preparation of the library involved the immunoSEQ multiplex PCR assay. The multiplex PCR relied on a mix of 60 forward primers for TCR Vbeta segments and 13 reverse primers for TCR Jbeta segments. The source is immuneACCESS, and TCRdb retained only in-frame sequences with V and J called. Part of the clones is not carried over; for the studies checked, unresolved V genes explain less than half of this, and the remainder is unexplained. The table for this sample lists around 140,000 clones; 77% of them were counted only once. 1.5% to 2% of the sample comes from the top ten. The specimen was PBMCs. The receptor set was obtained from a female donor in good health and CMV-seronegative.

The chain uses TRBV9 and TRBJ2-7, with TRBD2 matching 13 bases. The ends lost 0 bases at V and 1 base at J; junction bases unmatched: 19. This CDR3 contains 22 residues. In germline, CDR1 is SGDLS, CDR2 YYNGEE. The CDR3 DNA reads TGTGCCAGCAGCGTAGGACCCAAACCGGGACTAGCGGGACCTCGAGGGTCCTACGAGCAGTACTTC. It codes for CASSVGPKPGLAGPRGSYEQYF.

This chain uses TRBV2 with TRBJ2-5, with D perhaps matching TRBD1 (5 bases). CDR1 and CDR2 (germline): SNHLY, FYNNEI. Trimming stripped 7 bases from V and 3 bases from J, with 15 bases between. CDR3 length: 14 residues. The CDR3 DNA reads TGTGCCAGCAATAAAGACAGACTGGAAGAGACCCAGTACTTC. Residues: CASNKDRLEETQYF. Full variable domain (rest looked up from reference TRBV2 and TRBJ2-5): EPEVTQTPSHQVTQMGQEVILRCVPISNHLYFYWYRQILGQKVEFLVSFYNNEISEKSEIFDDQFSVERPDGSNFTLKIRSTKLEDSAMYFCASNKDRLEETQYFGPGTRLLVL.

This clone was observed a single time. This rearrangement joins TRBV11-2 to TRBJ2-2; 9 bases fit TRBD2. CDR1 is SGHAT and CDR2 is FQNNGV in the germline V gene. The CDR3 consists of 17 residues. V dropped 10 bases and J dropped 0; count of bases not matched to a gene: 12. CDR3 sequence: CAIPKGGRAANTGELFF. The CDR3 bases are TGTGCCATCCCAAAAGGCGGGAGGGCCGCGAACACCGGGGAGCTGTTTTTT. The full variable domain, with the rest looked up from reference TRBV11-2 and TRBJ2-2, is EAGVAQSPRYKIIEKRQSVAFWCNPISGHATLYWYQQILGQGPKLLIQFQNNGVVDDSQLPKDRFSAERLKGVDSTLKIQPAKLEDSAVYLCAIPKGGRAANTGELFFGEGSRLTVL.

The rearrangement links TRBV20-1 to TRBJ2-7, with 8 bases lining up with TRBD2. Per germline, CDR1 DFQATT and CDR2 SNEGSKA (reference sequence). This CDR3 spans 10 amino acids. After removal of 3 bases from V and 13 bases from J, the junction contained 5 bases not matched to a gene. The CDR3: CSARCRGGYF. The CDR3 DNA follows: TGCAGTGCTAGGTGTCGGGGGGGATACTTC.

In nucleotides, the CDR3 is TGTGCCAGCAGCTTGAGGTACAGTCCGCCGCCCGGCAATCAGCCCCAGCATTTT. Amino acid sequence: CASSLRYSPPPGNQPQHF. The chain is built from TRBV5-4 and TRBJ1-5; no firm D call. This CDR3 has 18 amino acids. From germline, CDR1 is SGHNT and CDR2 YYREEE (reference sequence). Trimming cost V 1 base and J 2 bases, with 19 bases left between them. The complete variable domain, with remaining parts taken from reference TRBV5-4 and TRBJ1-5, reads ETGVTQSPTHLIKTRGQQVTLRCSSQSGHNTVSWYQQALGQGPQFIFQYYREEENGRGNFPPRFSGLQFPNYSSELNVNALELDDSALYLCASSLRYSPPPGNQPQHFGDGTRLSIL.